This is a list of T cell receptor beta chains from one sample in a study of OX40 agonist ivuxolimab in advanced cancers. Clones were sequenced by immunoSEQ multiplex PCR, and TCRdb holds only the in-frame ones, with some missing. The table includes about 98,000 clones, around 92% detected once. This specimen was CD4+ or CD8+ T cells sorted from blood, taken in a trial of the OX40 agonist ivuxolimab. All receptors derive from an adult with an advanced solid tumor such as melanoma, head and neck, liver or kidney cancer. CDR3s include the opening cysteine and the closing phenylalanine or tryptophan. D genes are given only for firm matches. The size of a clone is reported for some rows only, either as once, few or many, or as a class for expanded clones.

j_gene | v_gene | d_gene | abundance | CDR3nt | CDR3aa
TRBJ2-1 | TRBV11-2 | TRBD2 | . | TGTGCCAGCAGATCTACTAGCGGGAGTATATACAATGAGCAGTTCTTC | CASRSTSGSIYNEQFF
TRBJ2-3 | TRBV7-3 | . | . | TGTGCCAGCAGCTTAAACCCCACCACAGATACGCAGTATTTT | CASSLNPTTDTQYF
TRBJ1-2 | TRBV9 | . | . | TGTGCCAGCAGCCAGGCGGCGGAGGCGGGCGGCTACACCTTC | CASSQAAEAGGYTF
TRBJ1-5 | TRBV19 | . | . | TGTGCCAGTAGTGAGGAGCCTATCAAACCCCAGCATTTT | CASSEEPIKPQHF
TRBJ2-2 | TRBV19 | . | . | TGTGCCAGTAGTACCTATACCGGGGAGCTGTTTTTT | CASSTYTGELFF
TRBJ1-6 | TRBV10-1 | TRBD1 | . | TGCGCCAGCTCCGGGACAGGGGGCTTTAGGGATTCACCCCTCCACTTT | CASSGTGGFRDSPLHF
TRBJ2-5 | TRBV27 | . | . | TGTGCCAGCAGTTTATCAGCCCAAGAGACCCAGTACTTC | CASSLSAQETQYF
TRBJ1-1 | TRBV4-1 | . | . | TGCGCCAGCAGCCAAGATTTGGGCAGGGGCACTGAAGCTTTCTTT | CASSQDLGRGTEAFF
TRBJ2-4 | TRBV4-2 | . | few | TGTGCCAGCAGTCGCTCACAGGGACTCGGGGGAACCAAAAACATTCAGTACTTC | CASSRSQGLGGTKNIQYF
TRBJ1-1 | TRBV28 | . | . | TGTGCCAGCAGCTCCCCGGGACAGAACACTGAAGCTTTCTTT | CASSSPGQNTEAFF